These T cell receptor beta chains were read from a single sample in a study of siplizumab effects on memory and regulatory T cells. Method: immunoSEQ multiplex PCR; TCRdb's copy keeps in-frame clones and lacks some. This sample has 100,000 or so clones, with roughly 91% found just once. The source material was non-Treg CD4+ T cells sorted from blood. These receptor sequences come from a human donor in good health. Each CDR3 is given with its conserved first and last residue. A D gene is named only where the DNA matches it firmly. Clone size is not always given. Where it is, it says once, few, many or a class for expanded clones.

D: TRBD1; J: TRBJ1-1; V: TRBV5-1; size: -; CDR3: CASSLQGLDTEAFF; DNA: TGCGCCAGCAGCTTACAGGGGCTGGACACTGAAGCTTTCTTT
D: -; J: TRBJ1-1; V: TRBV7-2; size: -; CDR3: CASSLLSQGDTEAFF; DNA: TGTGCCAGCAGCTTACTATCACAGGGCGACACTGAAGCTTTCTTT
D: -; J: TRBJ2-5; V: TRBV14; size: -; CDR3: CASSQMGGTETQYF; DNA: TGTGCCAGCAGCCAAATGGGGGGCACAGAGACCCAGTACTTC
D: -; J: TRBJ1-3; V: TRBV12-5; size: -; CDR3: CASGATHSGNTIYF; DNA: TGTGCTAGTGGTGCCACCCACTCTGGAAACACCATATATTTT
D: -; J: TRBJ2-3; V: TRBV5-4; size: -; CDR3: CASSGTRGTDTQYF; DNA: TGTGCCAGCAGCGGGACTCGCGGCACAGATACGCAGTATTTT
D: -; J: TRBJ2-1; V: TRBV27; size: -; CDR3: CASSFTGTRYNEQFF; DNA: TGTGCCAGCAGTTTTACAGGGACCCGTTACAATGAGCAGTTCTTC
D: -; J: TRBJ2-7; V: TRBV5-6; size: -; CDR3: CASSLAGVGRGVKEQYF; DNA: TGTGCCAGCAGCTTGGCAGGGGTGGGCAGGGGGGTAAAGGAGCAGTACTTC
D: TRBD2; J: TRBJ2-1; V: TRBV7-9; size: -; CDR3: CASSPISGSSYNEQFF; DNA: TGTGCCAGCAGCCCAATTAGCGGGAGCTCCTACAATGAGCAGTTCTTC
D: -; J: TRBJ2-2; V: TRBV19; size: -; CDR3: CATKSRETNTGELFF; DNA: TGTGCCACTAAATCCCGGGAAACGAACACCGGGGAGCTGTTTTTT
D: -; J: TRBJ1-4; V: TRBV7-6; size: -; CDR3: CASSSQQGSNEKLFF; DNA: TGTGCCAGCAGCTCACAACAGGGTTCGAATGAAAAACTGTTTTTT
D: TRBD2; J: TRBJ2-1; V: TRBV6-4; size: -; CDR3: CASSDSGAGGNEQFF; DNA: TGTGCCAGCAGTGATTCCGGGGCGGGAGGCAATGAGCAGTTCTTC
D: TRBD1; J: TRBJ2-7; V: TRBV11-2; size: -; CDR3: CASTKLRGPSYEQYF; DNA: TGTGCCAGCACCAAACTCAGGGGGCCTTCATACGAGCAGTACTTC
D: -; J: TRBJ2-7; V: TRBV6-5; size: -; CDR3: CASSYFTSSYEQYF; DNA: TGTGCCAGCAGTTACTTTACATCCTCCTACGAGCAGTACTTC
D: -; J: TRBJ2-5; V: TRBV27; size: -; CDR3: CASSPRSGSQETQYF; DNA: TGTGCCAGCAGTCCGAGGAGCGGATCTCAAGAGACCCAGTACTTC
D: -; J: TRBJ1-1; V: TRBV7-9; size: -; CDR3: CASSPGTMNTEAFF; DNA: TGTGCCAGCAGCCCCGGGACCATGAACACTGAAGCTTTCTTT
D: -; J: TRBJ2-7; V: TRBV7-2; size: few; CDR3: CASSSRALNYEQYF; DNA: TGTGCCAGCAGCTCCAGGGCCTTGAACTACGAGCAGTACTTC
D: -; J: TRBJ1-1; V: TRBV19; size: -; CDR3: CASSQTGGAFF; DNA: TGTGCCAGTAGTCAGACAGGAGGAGCTTTCTTT
D: -; J: TRBJ2-7; V: TRBV29-1; size: -; CDR3: CSIQGAHEQYF; DNA: TGCAGCATCCAGGGAGCCCACGAGCAGTACTTC
D: -; J: TRBJ2-7; V: TRBV11-3; size: -; CDR3: CASSESRYSYEQYF; DNA: TGTGCCAGCAGCGAATCACGATACTCCTACGAGCAGTACTTC
D: -; J: TRBJ2-1; V: TRBV28; size: -; CDR3: CASRHGQRERAEQFF; DNA: TGTGCCAGCAGACACGGACAGCGAGAAAGGGCTGAGCAGTTCTTC
D: -; J: TRBJ2-5; V: TRBV2; size: -; CDR3: CASSQTREETQYF; DNA: TGTGCCAGCAGTCAGACTAGGGAAGAGACCCAGTACTTC
D: TRBD2; J: TRBJ2-3; V: TRBV5-4; size: -; CDR3: CASSTSGTSTDTQYF; DNA: TGTGCCAGCAGCACTAGCGGGACGAGCACAGATACGCAGTATTTT
D: TRBD1; J: TRBJ1-5; V: TRBV19; size: -; CDR3: CASRGQGMNQPQHF; DNA: TGTGCCAGTAGGGGACAGGGGATGAATCAGCCCCAGCATTTT
D: -; J: TRBJ2-1; V: TRBV6-5; size: -; CDR3: CASSYSKDVYNEQFF; DNA: TGTGCCAGCAGTTACTCGAAGGACGTTTACAATGAGCAGTTCTTC
D: -; J: TRBJ2-1; V: TRBV7-7; size: few; CDR3: CASSPTKGNYNEQFF; DNA: TGTGCTAGCAGCCCGACGAAGGGGAACTACAATGAGCAGTTCTTC
D: TRBD2; J: TRBJ2-7; V: TRBV7-8; size: -; CDR3: CASSLLAGSYEQYF; DNA: TGTGCCAGCAGTCTACTAGCGGGATCCTACGAGCAGTACTTC
D: -; J: TRBJ2-2; V: TRBV5-4; size: -; CDR3: CASSLSPGQATGELFF; DNA: TGTGCCAGCAGCTTGAGCCCGGGGCAAGCCACCGGGGAGCTGTTTTTT
D: -; J: TRBJ1-3; V: TRBV12-5; size: once; CDR3: CASGLEPGNTIYF; DNA: TGTGCTAGTGGTTTGGAACCTGGAAACACCATATATTTT
D: TRBD1; J: TRBJ1-2; V: TRBV18; size: -; CDR3: CASSSGSDRGGYTF; DNA: TGTGCCAGCTCAAGCGGTTCGGACAGGGGTGGCTACACCTTC
D: -; J: TRBJ2-5; V: TRBV18; size: -; CDR3: CASSPSQNQETQYF; DNA: TGTGCCAGCTCACCCTCCCAGAACCAAGAGACCCAGTACTTC
D: -; J: TRBJ2-2; V: TRBV28; size: -; CDR3: CASSLNAGELFF; DNA: TGTGCCAGCAGTTTGAATGCCGGGGAGCTGTTTTTT
D: -; J: TRBJ1-1; V: TRBV6-1; size: -; CDR3: CASRGGQTAFF; DNA: TGTGCCAGCAGAGGGGGTCAGACAGCTTTCTTT
D: -; J: TRBJ2-3; V: TRBV14; size: -; CDR3: CASSQDDTQYF; DNA: TGTGCCAGCAGCCAAGATGATACGCAGTATTTT
D: -; J: TRBJ1-2; V: TRBV10-3; size: -; CDR3: CAISETRARPNYGYTF; DNA: TGTGCCATCAGTGAGACTCGAGCCAGACCTAACTATGGCTACACCTTC
D: -; J: TRBJ2-7; V: TRBV5-6; size: -; CDR3: CASSVNAREQYF; DNA: TGTGCCAGCAGCGTGAACGCGAGAGAGCAGTACTTC
D: -; J: TRBJ1-3; V: TRBV5-1; size: once; CDR3: CASSLGAVLSGNTIYF; DNA: TGCGCCAGCAGCTTGGGCGCAGTCCTCTCTGGAAACACCATATATTTT
D: TRBD1; J: TRBJ1-1; V: TRBV5-1; size: -; CDR3: CASSIDRGEAFF; DNA: TGCGCCAGCAGTATCGACAGGGGCGAAGCTTTCTTT
D: -; J: TRBJ2-5; V: TRBV2; size: few; CDR3: CASSEAMGGQTQYF; DNA: TGTGCCAGCAGTGAAGCGATGGGGGGCCAGACCCAGTACTTC
D: TRBD1; J: TRBJ2-1; V: TRBV5-1; size: -; CDR3: CASSSETGDSYNEQFF; DNA: TGCGCCAGCAGCTCAGAGACAGGGGATTCCTACAATGAGCAGTTCTTC
D: TRBD2; J: TRBJ2-7; V: TRBV5-6; size: -; CDR3: CASSPMGGITSSYEQYF; DNA: TGTGCCAGCAGCCCGATGGGGGGGATTACTAGCTCCTACGAGCAGTACTTC
D: -; J: TRBJ2-7; V: TRBV7-2; size: -; CDR3: CASSLGRIGFTEQYF; DNA: TGTGCCAGCAGCTTAGGTAGAATCGGATTTACCGAGCAGTACTTC
D: TRBD2; J: TRBJ2-5; V: TRBV4-1; size: few; CDR3: CASSPLAGVYKETQYF; DNA: TGCGCCAGCAGCCCACTAGCGGGAGTTTATAAGGAGACCCAGTACTTC
D: TRBD2; J: TRBJ2-7; V: TRBV19; size: -; CDR3: CASSPGTTTSYEQYF; DNA: TGTGCCAGTAGTCCAGGGACTACCACGTCCTACGAGCAGTACTTC
D: -; J: TRBJ1-3; V: TRBV14; size: -; CDR3: CASSQVPGNTIYF; DNA: TGTGCCAGCAGCCAAGTGCCTGGAAACACCATATATTTT
D: TRBD2; J: TRBJ2-5; V: TRBV19; size: -; CDR3: CASSISRGSGRNF; DNA: TGTGCCAGTAGTATTTCCCGTGGGAGCGGGAGAAACTTC
D: -; J: TRBJ1-4; V: TRBV10-3; size: -; CDR3: CAIRGTGNEKLFF; DNA: TGTGCCATCAGAGGGACGGGGAATGAAAAACTGTTTTTT
D: TRBD1; J: TRBJ1-4; V: TRBV5-1; size: -; CDR3: CASSLVDRGNEKLFF; DNA: TGCGCCAGCAGCTTGGTGGACAGGGGAAATGAAAAACTGTTTTTT
D: -; J: TRBJ2-5; V: TRBV18; size: -; CDR3: CASSPEAETQYF; DNA: TGTGCCAGCTCACCAGAGGCGGAGACCCAGTACTTC
D: TRBD2; J: TRBJ2-2; V: TRBV7-2; size: -; CDR3: CASSLSGLAGVTGELFF; DNA: TGTGCCAGCAGCTTATCGGGACTAGCGGGAGTCACCGGGGAGCTGTTTTTT
D: -; J: TRBJ2-7; V: TRBV9; size: -; CDR3: CASSAKQGGIPYEQYF; DNA: TGTGCCAGCAGCGCGAAACAGGGGGGGATCCCCTACGAGCAGTACTTC
D: -; J: TRBJ2-7; V: TRBV7-9; size: -; CDR3: CASSLIPYEQYF; DNA: TGTGCCAGCAGCCTGATCCCCTACGAGCAGTACTTC
D: -; J: TRBJ2-5; V: TRBV19; size: -; CDR3: CASSKGYQETQYF; DNA: TGTGCCAGTAGTAAAGGGTACCAAGAGACCCAGTACTTC